This T cell receptor beta chain was sequenced for a study of T cell changes during pregnancy in multiple sclerosis. In germline, CDR1 is MNHNS, CDR2 SASEGT. V lost 2 bases and J lost 2, with 13 bases in between. The CDR3 has 16 residues. The assay was immunoSEQ multiplex PCR, and TCRdb's table has in-frame clones only and misses some. The repertoire includes around 62,000 clones, 90% of them detected once, and around 1.4% sits in the top ten. The source material was peripheral blood, sampled in the third trimester of pregnancy. The chain employs TRBV6-1 and TRBJ1-5; D is undetermined. The TCR was taken from a female donor with multiple sclerosis, enrolled in a pregnancy study. CDR3 DNA: TGTGCCAGCAGTGAATCTCAGGTCTGGGGCAATCAGCCCCAGCATTTT. It encodes CASSESQVWGNQPQHF.